This T cell receptor beta chain derives from a study of regulatory T cells in long-lasting Graves disease. Points from the study as a whole: The persistent group shared about 2,700 public clonotypes, more than the approximately 970 shared by new patients.

This clonotype has at least ten counts. Its antigen is not identified. The TCR beta library used iRepertoire HTBI primers with Arm-PCR amplification of CDR3. Each CDR3 protein is one row after TCRdb ran MiXCR on the multiplex PCR reads. The sample contains 450,000 to 600,000 distinct CDR3 sequences, around an eighth of which appear only once. The time point denotes: newly diagnosed GD, antithyroid drugs for less than 3 months. RNA isolated from PBMCs was used to make the TCR library. The CDR3 is made up of 16 amino acids. The V and J ends lost 7 bases and 4 bases respectively, with 19 bases between them. These data were also reused for a study on T cells in Graves' hyperthyroidism and ophthalmopathy. From that study: Patients showing uncontrolled infection, other autoimmune disease, pregnancy or lactation were ineligible.

The starting material was peripheral blood mononuclear cells (PBMCs), obtained at new diagnosis, from a patient treated with antithyroid drugs. This sequence joins TRBV12-3 or TRBV12-4 and TRBJ2-2, with D possibly being TRBD2 (7 bases). This clonotype was sampled from a man aged 30 to 39 with Graves disease. CDR3 sequence: CASNIRGGVTTGELFF. CDR3 DNA: TGTGCCAGCAATATAAGAGGGGGGGTAACCACCGGGGAGCTGTTTTTT.